This TCR beta chain was captured by sequencing in a study of T cell responses to AZD1222 COVID-19 vaccine. Study outcomes and limitations: Spike-specific TCR breadth and depth rose after two AZD1222 doses. In all cases, repertoires were sampled only after the peak T cell response.

Generated by immunoSEQ multiplex PCR, the TCRdb table keeps only in-frame clones and is missing some. The table records roughly 150,000 clones, more than 85% of them present only once. As to this clone: Its antigen is unknown.

The junction had 7 bases not matched to a gene; V was cut back by 0 bases and J by 2 bases. CDR3 length: 16 amino acids. From germline, CDR1 is SGHTS and CDR2 YDEGEE. The clonotype was recovered from an adult in good health. V usage is TRBV5-8 and J usage is TRBJ2-7, with TRBD1 identical over 8 bases. The specimen comprised peripheral blood, sampled on day 0 of AZD1222 vaccination. CDR3 residues: CASSLVWAGGPYEQYF. Written as DNA, the CDR3 is TGTGCCAGCAGCTTGGTCTGGGCAGGGGGCCCCTACGAGCAGTACTTC.